This T cell receptor (beta chain) is drawn from a study of CD8+ T cells in alopecia areata. Looking at the study overall: The percentage of affected scalp area served as the score of severity for treated patients. Study results and limitations: How baseline CD8+ expansion relates to response remains uncertain (there was one nonresponder).

RNA extraction was followed by reverse transcription into cDNA, which acted as the sequencing template. Assay: immunoSEQ multiplex PCR; the TCRdb copy retains only in-frame clones and omits some. The top ten clones hold about 12% of a sample with 170,000 or so clones, roughly 53% of them seen once. CDR1 SQVTM and CDR2 ANQGSEA come from the germline V gene. CDR3 length: 16 residues. Trimming removed 0 bases from V and 7 bases from J; junction bases left unmatched: 11. Described treatment: oral pan-JAK inhibitor, 5-10 mg twice daily. The table lists this clone with a few counts. The antigen is unknown. This chain uses TRBV29-1 with TRBJ1-4, with TRBD1 matching over 7 bases. This clonotype originated in a human donor with alopecia areata. The starting material was CD8+ T cells sorted from blood, obtained at week 24, from a patient treated with tofacitinib. In nucleotides, the CDR3 is TGCAGCGTTGAAGAATCGACAGGGTTAATCGGTGAAAAACTGTTTTTT. This translates into CSVEESTGLIGEKLFF. Together with reference TRBV29-1 and TRBJ1-4, the CDR3 gives the full variable domain: SAVISQKPSRDICQRGTSLTIQCQVDSQVTMMFWYRQQPGQSLTLIATANQGSEATYESGFVIDKFPISRPNLTFSTLTVSNMSPEDSSIYLCSVEESTGLIGEKLFFGSGTQLSVL.